A selection of T cell receptor beta chains follows, all from one sample in a study of blood T cell repertoires in COVID-19. Here immunoSEQ multiplex PCR was the method, and the copy in TCRdb shows in-frame clones only, minus some. The table includes some 97,000 clones, approximately 91% detected once. Specimen: peripheral blood. The source of these receptors is a man in his fifties with active COVID-19. The CDR3 runs from the conserved cysteine through the conserved F or W. The D gene is left open where the match is weak.

-,TRBV5-4,TRBJ1-3,CASSSPGQDSGNTIYF,TGTGCCAGCAGCTCACCGGGACAAGACTCTGGAAACACCATATATTTT
-,TRBV24-1,TRBJ1-1,CATKSGMNTEAFF,TGTGCCACCAAATCGGGGATGAACACTGAAGCTTTCTTT
TRBD1,TRBV7-6,TRBJ2-1,CASSPRGTGGGNEQFF,TGTGCCAGCAGCCCCAGAGGGACAGGGGGGGGCAATGAGCAGTTCTTC
TRBD1,TRBV2,TRBJ2-2,CASSGQGTGELFF,TGTGCCAGCAGTGGACAGGGCACCGGGGAGCTGTTTTTT
-,TRBV11-2,TRBJ1-5,CASSLARVGQPQHF,TGTGCCAGCAGCTTAGCCAGGGTCGGTCAGCCCCAGCATTTT
TRBD2,TRBV5-1,TRBJ2-5,CASSLSSGGQTQYF,TGCGCCAGCAGCTTGTCTAGCGGGGGACAGACCCAGTACTTC
-,TRBV27,TRBJ1-6,CASSLVALNSPLHF,TGTGCCAGCAGTTTAGTAGCACTAAATTCACCCCTCCACTTT
TRBD1,TRBV6-2/TRBV6-3,TRBJ1-2,CASSYGDSQIYGYTF,TGTGCCAGCAGTTACGGGGACAGCCAAATCTATGGCTACACCTTC
-,TRBV7-3,TRBJ2-7,CASSLTGLGSYEQYF,TGTGCCAGCAGCTTAACGGGACTTGGCTCCTACGAGCAGTACTTC
-,TRBV19,TRBJ2-3,CASSLRTATFTDTQYF,TGTGCCAGTAGTCTACGGACAGCGACTTTCACAGATACGCAGTATTTT
-,TRBV14,TRBJ1-1,CASSQDWGAEAFF,TGTGCCAGCAGCCAAGATTGGGGGGCTGAAGCTTTCTTT
TRBD1,TRBV24-1,TRBJ1-5,CATSTTGDNQPQHF,TGTGCCACCAGCACAACAGGGGATAATCAGCCCCAGCATTTT
-,TRBV6-6,TRBJ1-5,CASSATNQPQHF,TGTGCCAGCAGTGCCACTAATCAGCCCCAGCATTTT
-,TRBV7-3,TRBJ1-5,CASSLGQARSNQPQHF,TGTGCCAGCAGCTTAGGGCAGGCCCGTAGCAATCAGCCCCAGCATTTT
-,TRBV11-3,TRBJ2-7,CASSPGGTPSGEQYF,TGTGCCAGCAGCCCCGGCGGGACCCCATCTGGCGAGCAGTACTTC
-,TRBV6-5,TRBJ2-5,CASGGRGGRETQYF,TGTGCCAGCGGAGGTCGCGGAGGGAGAGAGACCCAGTACTTC
TRBD2,TRBV19,TRBJ2-1,CASRNKAGGIYNEQFF,TGTGCCAGTAGGAATAAAGCGGGGGGGATCTACAATGAGCAGTTCTTC
TRBD1,TRBV27,TRBJ2-2,CATKDRATNTGELFF,TGTGCCACCAAAGACAGGGCTACGAACACCGGGGAGCTGTTTTTT
-,TRBV14,TRBJ1-1,CASSRQGFSKAEAFF,TGTGCCAGCAGCCGGCAGGGTTTCAGTAAAGCTGAAGCTTTCTTT
TRBD2,TRBV4-1,TRBJ2-5,CASSLTPLGGGGETQYF,TGCGCCAGCAGCCTAACCCCGCTAGGTGGGGGGGGAGAGACCCAGTACTTC
-,TRBV3-1/TRBV3-2,TRBJ1-5,CASSQDLPQTGNQPQHF,TGTGCCAGCAGCCAAGATTTACCCCAGACTGGGAATCAGCCCCAGCATTTT
-,TRBV9,TRBJ2-2,CASSVVGEGGELFF,TGTGCCAGCAGCGTAGTAGGGGAAGGCGGGGAGCTGTTTTTT
TRBD1,TRBV5-1,TRBJ1-1,CATKPGQAMNTEAFF,TGCGCCACCAAACCGGGACAGGCCATGAACACTGAAGCTTTCTTT
-,TRBV4-1,TRBJ2-5,CASSQGGSETQYF,TGCGCCAGCAGCCAAGGAGGGTCCGAGACCCAGTACTTC
-,TRBV5-1,TRBJ2-2,CASSWRGRANTGELFF,TGCGCCAGCAGCTGGAGGGGAAGAGCGAACACCGGGGAGCTGTTTTTT
TRBD1,TRBV19,TRBJ1-1,CASSPQGPQEAFF,TGTGCCAGTAGTCCACAGGGGCCCCAAGAGGCTTTCTTT